This TCR beta chain was sequenced in a study of blood T cell repertoires in COVID-19. Background on the study: Both acute and convalescent COVID-19 samples were obtained from the United States, Italy and Spain. T cells, B-cell-depleted T cells, or PBMCs supplied cDNA or gDNA.

This clone was counted a single time. The V and J ends lost 0 bases and 2 bases, in that order; junction bases with no gene match: 4. The CDR3 covers 15 residues. The germline CDR1 and CDR2 sequences are MNHEY and SVGAGI. Original methodology: Reference gene primer amplification in the assay estimated nucleated cell counts. This table comes from immunoSEQ multiplex PCR, and its TCRdb copy is limited to in-frame clones, with some not included. D and trimming come from the DNA, and the V and J calls and clone size come from that table. The data contain 65,000 to 100,000 clones, 80% to 90% of them singletons.

The source of this sequence is a man aged 45-60 years with acute or convalescent COVID-19. This chain joins TRBV6-5 and TRBJ2-7; TRBD1 agrees at 7 bases. Material for sequencing was peripheral blood. CDR3 residues: CASSYSTGWPYEQYF. CDR3 sequence (DNA): TGTGCCAGCAGTTACTCGACAGGGTGGCCCTACGAGCAGTACTTC.